This TCR beta chain stems from a study of T cell changes during pregnancy in multiple sclerosis. This CDR3 has 13 amino acids. The V segment lost 5 bases and the J segment 5 bases; nucleotides outside the gene matches: 4. Germline-derived CDR1 and CDR2 are SQVTM and ANQGSEA. Clones were sequenced by immunoSEQ multiplex PCR, and TCRdb holds only the in-frame ones, with some missing. In the table there are approximately 70,000 clones, around 90% of which are singletons. The chain recombines TRBV29-1 with TRBJ2-2; 8 nucleotides align to TRBD1. Sample: peripheral blood, taken in the first trimester of pregnancy. This sequence was found in a female donor in good health, enrolled as a control in a pregnancy study. CDR3 nucleotides: TGCAGCGTTCAGGGGGCGGGTACCGGGGAGCTGTTTTTT. Its protein is CSVQGAGTGELFF.